A single sample is the source of the 2 T cell receptor beta chains below, sequenced in a study of regulatory T cells in long-lasting Graves disease. Time point defined: persistent/refractory GD, antithyroid drugs over 5 years with positive TRAb. Extracted PBMC RNA gave rise to the TCR library. Arm-PCR of CDR3 regions and iRepertoire HTBI primers were used to build TCR beta libraries. A single record per CDR3 protein comes from TCRdb applying MiXCR to the multiplex PCR reads. The sample yields 350,000 to 500,000 distinct CDR3 sequences, under 25% seen once. The sample in question was peripheral blood mononuclear cells (PBMCs), obtained when the disease was refractory, from a patient treated with antithyroid drugs. The receptors were gathered from a female donor with Graves disease.

About this clonotype itself: The CDR3 ends on some other residue instead of the conserved phenylalanine or tryptophan, so this is likely a read error. The V call is TRBV7-2, the J call TRBJ2-7; 9 nucleotides match TRBD1. The V and J ends lost 5 bases and 2 bases, in that order; junction bases with no gene match: 4. The CDR3 extends over 14 amino acids. Germline V gene sequence: CDR1 SGHTA, CDR2 FQGNSA. CDR3 bases: TGTGCCAGCAGCCTAGGACAGGGGACCTACGAGCAGTACATC. Translation: CASSLGQGTYEQYI.

This clonotype was seen at least ten times. The chain links TRBV11-2 to TRBJ2-7; D unresolved. Trimming removed 3 bases at V and 6 bases at J, with 12 bases between. CDR1 SGHAT and CDR2 FQNNGV come from the germline V gene. CDR3 length: 13 amino acids. Written as DNA, the CDR3 is TGTGCCAGCAGCTTCGCCGGGCCCTCCGAGCAGTACTTC. Its protein is CASSFAGPSEQYF.